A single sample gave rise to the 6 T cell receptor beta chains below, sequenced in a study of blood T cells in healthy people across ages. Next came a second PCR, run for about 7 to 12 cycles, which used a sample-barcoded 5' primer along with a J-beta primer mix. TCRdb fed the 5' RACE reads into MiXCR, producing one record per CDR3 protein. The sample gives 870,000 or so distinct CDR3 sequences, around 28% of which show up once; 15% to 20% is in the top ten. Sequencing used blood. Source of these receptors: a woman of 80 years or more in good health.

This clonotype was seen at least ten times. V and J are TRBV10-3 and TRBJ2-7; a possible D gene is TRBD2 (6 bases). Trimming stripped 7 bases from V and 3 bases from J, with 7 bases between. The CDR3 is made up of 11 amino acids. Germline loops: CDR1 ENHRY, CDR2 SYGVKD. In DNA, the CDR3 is TGTGCCATCATGGGGGGCTACGAGCAGTACTTC. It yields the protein CAIMGGYEQYF.

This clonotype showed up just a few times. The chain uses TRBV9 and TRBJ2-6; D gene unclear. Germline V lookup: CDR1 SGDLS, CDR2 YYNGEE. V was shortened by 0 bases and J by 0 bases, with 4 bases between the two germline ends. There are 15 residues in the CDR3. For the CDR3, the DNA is TGTGCCAGCAGCGTAGGGTCCTCTGGGGCCAACGTCCTGACTTTC. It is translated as CASSVGSSGANVLTF.

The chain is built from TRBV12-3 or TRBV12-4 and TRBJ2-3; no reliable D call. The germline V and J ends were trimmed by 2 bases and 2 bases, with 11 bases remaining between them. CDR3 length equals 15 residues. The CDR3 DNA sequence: TGTGCCAGCAGTTTACAGGTAGCAATCACAGATACGCAGTATTTT. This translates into CASSLQVAITDTQYF.

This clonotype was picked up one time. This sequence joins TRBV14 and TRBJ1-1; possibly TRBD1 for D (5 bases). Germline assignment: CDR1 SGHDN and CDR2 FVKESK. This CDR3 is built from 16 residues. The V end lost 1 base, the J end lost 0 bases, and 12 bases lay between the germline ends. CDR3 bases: TGTGCCAGCAGCCAAGCAATCGGGGCACTGAACACTGAAGCTTTCTTT. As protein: CASSQAIGALNTEAFF. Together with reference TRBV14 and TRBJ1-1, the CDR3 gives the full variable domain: EAGVTQFPSHSVIEKGQTVTLRCDPISGHDNLYWYRRVMGKEIKFLLHFVKESKQDESGMPNNRFLAERTGGTYSTLKVQPAELEDSGVYFCASSQAIGALNTEAFFGQGTRLTVV.

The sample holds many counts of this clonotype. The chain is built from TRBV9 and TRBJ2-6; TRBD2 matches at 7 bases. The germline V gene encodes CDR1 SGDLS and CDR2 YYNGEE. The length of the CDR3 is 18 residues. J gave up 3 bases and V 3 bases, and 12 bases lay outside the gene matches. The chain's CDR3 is CASSDTGGVWDGANVLTF. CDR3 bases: TGTGCCAGCAGCGACACTGGGGGGGTATGGGATGGGGCCAACGTCCTGACTTTC.

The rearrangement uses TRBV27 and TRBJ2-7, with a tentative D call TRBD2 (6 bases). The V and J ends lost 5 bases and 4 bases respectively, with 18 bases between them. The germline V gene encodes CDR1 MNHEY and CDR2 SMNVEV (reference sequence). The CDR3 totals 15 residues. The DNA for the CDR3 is TGTGCCAGCAGTCGGGACTTCACGGAACGTTACGAGCAGTACTTC. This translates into CASSRDFTERYEQYF.